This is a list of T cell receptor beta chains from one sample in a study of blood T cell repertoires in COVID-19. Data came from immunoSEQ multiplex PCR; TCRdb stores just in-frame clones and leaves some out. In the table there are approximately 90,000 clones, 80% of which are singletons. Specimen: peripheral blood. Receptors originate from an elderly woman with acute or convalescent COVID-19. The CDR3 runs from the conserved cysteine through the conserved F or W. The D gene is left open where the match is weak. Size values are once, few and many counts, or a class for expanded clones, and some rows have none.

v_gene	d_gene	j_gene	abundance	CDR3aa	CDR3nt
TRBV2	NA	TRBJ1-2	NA	CASSEAAQAPYGYTF	TGTGCCAGCAGTGAAGCTGCACAGGCGCCCTATGGCTACACCTTC
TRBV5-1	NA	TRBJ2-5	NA	CATRRGDTQETQYF	TGCGCCACCCGACGGGGGGACACCCAAGAGACCCAGTACTTC
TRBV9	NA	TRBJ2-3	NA	CASSGSTQDTQYF	TGTGCCAGCAGCGGATCCACACAGGATACGCAGTATTTT
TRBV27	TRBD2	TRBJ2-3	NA	CASSTGGAITDTQYF	TGTGCCAGCAGTACGGGAGGGGCGATCACAGATACGCAGTATTTT
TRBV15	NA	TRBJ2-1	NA	CATSNPAGVEYNEQFF	TGTGCCACCAGCAACCCCGCAGGGGTTGAGTACAATGAGCAGTTCTTC
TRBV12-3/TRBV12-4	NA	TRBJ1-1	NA	CASSARQADEAFF	TGTGCCAGCAGTGCTCGACAGGCCGATGAAGCTTTCTTT
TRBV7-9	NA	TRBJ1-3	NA	CASSSGISGNTIYF	TGTGCCAGCAGCTCGGGAATTAGTGGAAACACCATATATTTT
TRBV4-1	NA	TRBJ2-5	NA	CASSQEGGTQYF	TGCGCCAGCAGCCAAGAAGGAGGGACCCAGTACTTC
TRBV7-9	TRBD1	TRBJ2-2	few	CASSLVGGNTGELFF	TGTGCCAGCAGCTTAGTAGGGGGCAACACCGGGGAGCTGTTTTTT
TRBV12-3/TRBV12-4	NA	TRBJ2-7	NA	CASKDGIYEQYF	TGTGCCAGCAAAGACGGGATCTACGAGCAGTACTTC
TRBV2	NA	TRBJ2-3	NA	CASMEGDTQYF	TGTGCCAGCATGGAGGGAGATACGCAGTATTTT
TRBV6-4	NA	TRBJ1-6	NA	CASSDFTPARDPRAPLHF	TGTGCCAGCAGTGACTTCACGCCAGCCAGGGATCCCAGGGCACCCCTCCACTTT
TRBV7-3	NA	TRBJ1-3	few	CASSQLGANSGNTIYF	TGTGCCAGCAGCCAACTGGGGGCCAACTCTGGAAACACCATATATTTT
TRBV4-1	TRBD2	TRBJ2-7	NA	CASSQDSGVGYEQYF	TGCGCCAGCAGCCAAGATAGCGGGGTGGGCTACGAGCAGTACTTC
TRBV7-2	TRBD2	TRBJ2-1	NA	CASSWSGRDYNEQFF	TGTGCCAGCAGTTGGAGCGGGAGGGATTACAATGAGCAGTTCTTC
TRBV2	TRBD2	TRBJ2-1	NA	CASRLAGNNEQFF	TGTGCCAGCAGACTAGCGGGAAACAATGAGCAGTTCTTC
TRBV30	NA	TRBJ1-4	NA	CAWREEPTNEKLFF	TGTGCCTGGAGGGAGGAGCCAACTAATGAAAAACTGTTTTTT
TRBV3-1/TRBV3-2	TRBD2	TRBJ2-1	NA	CASSQSGGGIFEQFF	TGTGCCAGCAGCCAGAGCGGGGGGGGAATTTTTGAGCAGTTCTTC
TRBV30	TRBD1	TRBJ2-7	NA	CAWSFGTGAYEQYF	TGTGCCTGGAGTTTTGGGACAGGGGCCTACGAGCAGTACTTC
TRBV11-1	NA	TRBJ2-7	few	CASSWSPSYEQYF	TGTGCCAGCAGCTGGAGCCCCTCCTACGAGCAGTACTTC
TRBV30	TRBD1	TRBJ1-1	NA	CAWSEGASLNTEAFF	TGTGCCTGGAGTGAGGGGGCCAGCTTGAACACTGAAGCTTTCTTT